The subject of this entry is one T cell receptor (beta chain). The entry originates in a study of control samples from healthy donors and cancer patients. Between the trimmed V and J ends, which lost 0 bases and 1 base, there was a span of 10 bases. This CDR3 has 16 amino acids. From germline, CDR1 is MGHRA and CDR2 YSYEKL. The method was immunoSEQ multiplex PCR; TCRdb's version includes in-frame clones alone and lacks a portion of them. The sample lists roughly 120,000 clones, roughly 88% occurring once. Sequenced material: blood. This chain links TRBV4-1 with TRBJ1-5; the D is unclear. This clonotype was obtained from a middle-aged man in good health. The CDR3 nucleotides read TGCGCCAGCAGCCAAGAAGGCGGCAGAAGCAATCAGCCCCAGCATTTT. Protein: CASSQEGGRSNQPQHF.